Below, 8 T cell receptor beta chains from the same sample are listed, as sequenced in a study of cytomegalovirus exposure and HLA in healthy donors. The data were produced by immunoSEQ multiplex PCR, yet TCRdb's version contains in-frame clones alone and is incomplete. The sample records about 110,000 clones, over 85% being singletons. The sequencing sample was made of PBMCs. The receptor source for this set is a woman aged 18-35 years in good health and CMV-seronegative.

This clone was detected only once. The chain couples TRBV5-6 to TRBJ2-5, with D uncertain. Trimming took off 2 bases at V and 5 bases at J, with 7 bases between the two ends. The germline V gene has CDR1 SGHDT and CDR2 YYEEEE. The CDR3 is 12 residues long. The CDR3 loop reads CASSFNSETQYF. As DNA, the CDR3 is TGTGCCAGCAGCTTTAATTCGGAGACCCAGTACTTC.

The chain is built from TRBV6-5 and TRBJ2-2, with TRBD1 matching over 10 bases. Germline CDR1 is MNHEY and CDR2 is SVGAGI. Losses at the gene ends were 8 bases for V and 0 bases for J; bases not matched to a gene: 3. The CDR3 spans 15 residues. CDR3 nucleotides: TGTGCCAGCGAAGGGACAGGGGCGAACACCGGGGAGCTGTTTTTT. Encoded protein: CASEGTGANTGELFF.

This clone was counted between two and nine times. The CDR3 spells CASSSGQQGDGYTF. CDR3 coding DNA: TGTGCCAGCAGCTCGGGACAGCAAGGCGATGGCTACACCTTC. This chain links TRBV5-4 with TRBJ1-2; TRBD1 aligns across 7 bases. CDR3 size: 14 residues. V gave up 3 bases and J gave up 6 bases; unmatched junction bases: 8. Germline V lookup: CDR1 SGHNT, CDR2 YYREEE (reference sequence).

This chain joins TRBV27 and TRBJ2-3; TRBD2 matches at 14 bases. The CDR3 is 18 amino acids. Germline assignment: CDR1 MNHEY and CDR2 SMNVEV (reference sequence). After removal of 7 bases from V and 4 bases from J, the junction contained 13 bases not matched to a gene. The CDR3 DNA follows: TGTGCCAGCAACACCAACAAGACTAGCGGGAGGGTCGCAGATACGCAGTATTTT. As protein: CASNTNKTSGRVADTQYF.

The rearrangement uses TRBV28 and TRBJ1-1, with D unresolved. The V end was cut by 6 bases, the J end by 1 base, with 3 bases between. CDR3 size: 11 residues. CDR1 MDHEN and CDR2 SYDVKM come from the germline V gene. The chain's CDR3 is CASSRNTEAFF. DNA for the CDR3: TGTGCCAGCAGCCGGAACACTGAAGCTTTCTTT.

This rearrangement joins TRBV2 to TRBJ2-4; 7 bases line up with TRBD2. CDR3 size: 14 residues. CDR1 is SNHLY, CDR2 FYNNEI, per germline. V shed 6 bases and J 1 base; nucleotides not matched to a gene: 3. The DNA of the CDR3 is TGTGCCAGCAGGAGGGGAGGGGCCAAAAACATTCAGTACTTC. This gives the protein CASRRGGAKNIQYF. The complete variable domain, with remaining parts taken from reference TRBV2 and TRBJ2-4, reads EPEVTQTPSHQVTQMGQEVILRCVPISNHLYFYWYRQILGQKVEFLVSFYNNEISEKSEIFDDQFSVERPDGSNFTLKIRSTKLEDSAMYFCASRRGGAKNIQYFGAGTRLSVL.

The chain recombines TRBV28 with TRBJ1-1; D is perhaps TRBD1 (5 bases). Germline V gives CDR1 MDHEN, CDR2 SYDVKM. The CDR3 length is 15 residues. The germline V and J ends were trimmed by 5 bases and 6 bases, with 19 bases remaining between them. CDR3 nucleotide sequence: TGTGCCAGCAGTCCATGGTCCTCTTGGGGGGCTGAAGCTTTCTTT. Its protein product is CASSPWSSWGAEAFF. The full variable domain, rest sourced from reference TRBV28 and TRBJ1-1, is DVKVTQSSRYLVKRTGEKVFLECVQDMDHENMFWYRQDPGLGLRLIYFSYDVKMKEKGDIPEGYSVSREKKERFSLILESASTNQTSMYLCASSPWSSWGAEAFFGQGTRLTVV.

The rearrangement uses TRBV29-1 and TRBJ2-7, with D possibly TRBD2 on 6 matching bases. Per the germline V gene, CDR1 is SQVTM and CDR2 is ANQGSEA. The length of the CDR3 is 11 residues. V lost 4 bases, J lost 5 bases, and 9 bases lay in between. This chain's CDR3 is CSVGPGDEQYF. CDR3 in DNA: TGCAGCGTTGGGCCGGGGGACGAGCAGTACTTC.